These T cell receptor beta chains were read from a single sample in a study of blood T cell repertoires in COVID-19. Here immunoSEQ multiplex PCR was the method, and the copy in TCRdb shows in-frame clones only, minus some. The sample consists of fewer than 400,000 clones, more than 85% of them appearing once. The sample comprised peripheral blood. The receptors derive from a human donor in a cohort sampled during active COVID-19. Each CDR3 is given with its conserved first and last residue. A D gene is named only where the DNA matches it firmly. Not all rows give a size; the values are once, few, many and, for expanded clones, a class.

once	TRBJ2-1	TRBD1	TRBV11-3	TGTGCCAGTTCAACAGGGGGGTCCTACAATGAGCAGTTCTTC	CASSTGGSYNEQFF
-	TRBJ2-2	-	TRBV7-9	TGTGCCAGCAGCTACTATAGCGGCCAAGGGACCGGGGAGCTGTTTTTT	CASSYYSGQGTGELFF
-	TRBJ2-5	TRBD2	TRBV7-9	TGTGCCAGCAGCTTAGAGGATAGCGGGGAGACCCAGTACTTC	CASSLEDSGETQYF
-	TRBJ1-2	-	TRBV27	TGTGCCAGCATTATATATGGGGGGAGGATCTATGGCTACACCTTC	CASIIYGGRIYGYTF
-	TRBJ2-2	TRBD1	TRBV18	TGTGCCAGCTCGCAGGGACAGCTTCCGAGAGCGACCGGGGAGCTGTTTTTT	CASSQGQLPRATGELFF
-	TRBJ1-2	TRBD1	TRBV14	TGTGCCAGCAGCCTTACAGGGGGCCCACTCTATGGCTACACCTTC	CASSLTGGPLYGYTF
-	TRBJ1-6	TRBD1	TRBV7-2	TGTGCCAGCAAACAGGGGTGGTTTTCACCCCTCCACTTT	CASKQGWFSPLHF
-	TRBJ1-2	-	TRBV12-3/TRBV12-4	TGTGCCTGCTGGGGCGCAGGTGGCTACACCTTC	CACWGAGGYTF
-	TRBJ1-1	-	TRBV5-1	TGCGCCAGCAGCGTGAGGGTGAGGACTGAAGCTTTCTTT	CASSVRVRTEAFF
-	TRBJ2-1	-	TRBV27	TGTGCCAGCAGTCTCAGGGGTGGCGGGTCCCATGAGCAGTTCTTC	CASSLRGGGSHEQFF
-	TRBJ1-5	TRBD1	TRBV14	TGTGCCAGCAACGACTACAGGGGCCGCAGCAATCAGCCCCAGCATTTT	CASNDYRGRSNQPQHF